This record looks at one T cell receptor beta chain sequence and its context. Per the germline V gene, CDR1 is KGHDR and CDR2 is SFDVKD. The V end was cut by 4 bases, the J end by 2 bases, with 14 bases between. CDR3 size: 15 residues. The record originates from a study of T-cell memory formation after mild COVID-19. TCRdb reprocessed the 5' RACE reads via MiXCR and lists one record per CDR3 protein. The table has over 400,000 distinct CDR3 sequences, around 22% seen once. The TCR originated in an adult woman who had mild COVID-19 (a few samples of this study predate the infection). Cell type and time point are not known. Input material: PBMCs or a T cell subset sorted from them (not recorded which). The chain combines TRBV24-1 with TRBJ2-7; D is ambiguous. DNA for the CDR3: TGTGCCACCAGTGACCCGCCGTCAGGAGCCTACGAGCAGTACTTC. It is translated as CATSDPPSGAYEQYF.